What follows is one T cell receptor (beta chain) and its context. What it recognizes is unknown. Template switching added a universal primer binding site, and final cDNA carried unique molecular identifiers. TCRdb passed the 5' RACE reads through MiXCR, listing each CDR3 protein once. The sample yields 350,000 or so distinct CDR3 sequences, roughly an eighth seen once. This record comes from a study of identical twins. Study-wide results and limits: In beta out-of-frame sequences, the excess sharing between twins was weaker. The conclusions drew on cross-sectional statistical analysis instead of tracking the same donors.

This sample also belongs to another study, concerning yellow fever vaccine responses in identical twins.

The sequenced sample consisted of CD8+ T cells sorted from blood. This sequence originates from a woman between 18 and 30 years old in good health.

The CDR3 sequence is CATSDRTSGSVYETQYF. CDR3 nucleotide sequence: TGTGCCACCAGTGACCGGACTAGCGGGAGTGTGTACGAGACCCAGTACTTC. The J gene is TRBJ2-5, the V gene TRBV24-1; 13 nucleotides agree with TRBD2. The CDR3 has 17 amino acids. Germline lookup yields CDR1 KGHDR and CDR2 SFDVKD. The V and J ends lost 4 bases and 5 bases, in that order; junction bases with no gene match: 9.